Sequencing of this T cell receptor (beta chain) was carried out in a study of CD8+ T cells in alopecia areata. Overall study context: Tofacitinib was taken orally by treated patients, and the dose was 5 to 10 mg twice daily.

With respect to this clone: The target antigen is unknown.

Researchers gathered lesional scalp punch biopsies and peripheral blood from patients with alopecia areata. Sequencing templates came from extracted RNA that was reverse transcribed into cDNA. This table comes from immunoSEQ multiplex PCR, and its TCRdb copy is limited to in-frame clones, with some not included. The table has roughly 150,000 clones, around 50% seen once. Study-level results: Especially in alopecia totalis/universalis, lesional scalp showed greater clonality than normal scalp did.

The germline V gene has CDR1 LGHNA and CDR2 YSLEER. CDR3 length: 13 amino acids. Trimming stripped 4 bases from V and 5 bases from J, with 12 bases between. The V call is TRBV4-3, the J call TRBJ2-7, with D tentatively TRBD1 (6 bases). This TCR derives from a human donor with alopecia areata. Material: CD8+ T cells sorted from blood, obtained at week 0. CDR3 in DNA: TGCGCCAGCAGCCCACAGGGAACCCACGAGCAGTACTTC. It yields the protein CASSPQGTHEQYF.